This entry lists 14 T cell receptor beta chains sequenced from one sample in a study of control samples from healthy donors and cancer patients. Method: immunoSEQ multiplex PCR; TCRdb's copy keeps in-frame clones and lacks some. The table counts 150,000 to 200,000 clones; 2% to 2.5% lies in the top ten. The specimen sequenced was blood. These receptors all stem from a woman in her 30s in good health.

The gene calls are TRBV23-1 and TRBJ1-1; a possible D gene is TRBD1 (5 bases). TRBV23-1 counts as an open reading frame of uncertain function. V was pared by 0 bases and J by 7 bases, with 9 bases between. This CDR3 is built from 13 residues. DNA of the CDR3: TGCGCCAGCAGTCAATCGGGGCGCGGTGAAGCTTTCTTT. Encoded protein: CASSQSGRGEAFF.

DNA of the CDR3: TGTGCCAGCAGCCAAGCCTTAGCGGGGGGGGTAGATACGCAGTATTTT. This gives the protein CASSQALAGGVDTQYF. This chain uses TRBV3-1 (or the pseudogene TRBV3-2) with TRBJ2-3; 11 bases map to TRBD2. Germline lookup yields CDR1 LGHDT and CDR2 YNNKEL (reference sequence). V was clipped by 1 base and J by 5 bases; unmatched bases: 5. The CDR3 contains 16 residues.

The chain has TRBV9 and TRBJ2-1; 9 bases are shared with TRBD1. V dropped 4 bases and J dropped 6; count of bases not matched to a gene: 8. The CDR3 totals 15 residues. In germline, CDR1 is SGDLS, CDR2 YYNGEE. The CDR3 loop is CASSPRQGEANEQFF. CDR3 in DNA: TGTGCCAGCAGCCCCCGACAGGGGGAGGCCAATGAGCAGTTCTTC.

The rearrangement uses TRBV4-1 and TRBJ2-6; possible D gene TRBD1, 6 bases. The V gene's germline CDR1 is MGHRA and CDR2 YSYEKL. The CDR3 loop spans 20 amino acids. Trimming left V 1 base short and J 0 bases short, with 19 bases between. CDR3 sequence (DNA): TGCGCCAGCAGCCAAGTAATAACAGGGTCCCGAATCTCTGGGGCCAACGTCCTGACTTTC. Protein sequence: CASSQVITGSRISGANVLTF.

The chain couples TRBV9 to TRBJ2-5, with 11 bases lining up with TRBD1. CDR3 size: 15 residues. V was pared by 2 bases and J by 4 bases, with 4 bases of the junction left unmatched. Germline assignment: CDR1 SGDLS and CDR2 YYNGEE. CDR3 coding DNA: TGTGCCAGCAGCGTGGACAGGGGGCAAGGAGAGACCCAGTACTTC. Translating gives CASSVDRGQGETQYF.

The genes are TRBV7-9 and TRBJ2-5, with D possibly TRBD2 on 6 matching bases. Per germline, CDR1 SEHNR and CDR2 FQNEAQ (reference sequence). The ends were cut back, 5 bases at V and 3 bases at J, with 10 bases in the middle. The CDR3 consists of 13 residues. The CDR3 DNA reads as TGTGCCAGCAGCCCATGGGGGGAAGAGACCCAGTACTTC. This codes for CASSPWGEETQYF.

The chain combines TRBV7-9 with TRBJ1-3; D unresolved. This CDR3 is built from 14 residues. V dropped 2 bases and J dropped 3 bases, with 8 bases sitting between them. Per the germline V gene, CDR1 is SEHNR and CDR2 is FQNEAQ (reference sequence). Here the CDR3 reads CASSLYGFGNTIYF. DNA for the CDR3: TGTGCCAGCAGCTTATACGGATTTGGAAACACCATATATTTT.

The rearrangement joins TRBV15 to TRBJ2-7; D not resolved. V lost 2 bases to trimming and J lost 0 bases, with 11 bases between them. Germline loops: CDR1 LNHNV, CDR2 YYDKDF (reference sequence). The CDR3 has 15 amino acids. The CDR3 reads CATSRTLGGSYEQYF. The CDR3 bases are TGTGCCACCAGCAGAACGCTAGGCGGCTCCTACGAGCAGTACTTC.

The J gene is TRBJ1-1, the V gene TRBV7-2, with D perhaps matching TRBD1 (6 bases). The CDR3 extends over 13 amino acids. V lost 6 bases, J lost 11 bases, and 19 bases lay in between. Looked up from germline, CDR1 is SGHTA and CDR2 is FQGNSA. CDR3 protein: CASRTSRGSEAFF. The CDR3 DNA follows: TGTGCCAGCAGGACCTCCAGGGGATCGGAGGCTTTCTTT.

The chain is built from TRBV2 and TRBJ2-7; D remains ambiguous. The germline gives CDR1 SNHLY, CDR2 FYNNEI. Trimming pared 0 bases from V and 7 bases from J, leaving 7 bases between. CDR3 length equals 12 residues. The CDR3 reads CASSEALREQYF. DNA of the CDR3: TGTGCCAGCAGTGAAGCGCTTCGGGAGCAGTACTTC. The variable domain in full, completed from reference TRBV2 and TRBJ2-7, reads EPEVTQTPSHQVTQMGQEVILRCVPISNHLYFYWYRQILGQKVEFLVSFYNNEISEKSEIFDDQFSVERPDGSNFTLKIRSTKLEDSAMYFCASSEALREQYFGPGTRLTVT.

V gene TRBV7-9 combines with J gene TRBJ1-6; D gene unclear. CDR1 and CDR2 from the germline V gene are SEHNR and FQNEAQ (reference sequence). This CDR3 region has 14 residues. Between the trimmed V and J ends, which lost 1 base and 5 bases, there was a span of 6 bases. The CDR3 protein is CASSLDWDNSPLHF. As DNA, the CDR3 is TGTGCCAGCAGCTTAGATTGGGATAATTCACCCCTCCACTTT.

The V gene is TRBV4-3, the J gene TRBJ2-2; D is unclear. The CDR3 consists of 14 residues. Trimming removed 1 base from V and 5 bases from J, with 8 bases in between. Germline loops: CDR1 LGHNA, CDR2 YSLEER. DNA for the CDR3: TGCGCCAGCAGCCAAGTGGTCGGTACCGGGGAGCTGTTTTTT. Translating it yields CASSQVVGTGELFF.

J is TRBJ2-3 and V is TRBV7-6; a possible D gene is TRBD2 (6 bases). The V end lost 1 base, the J end lost 6 bases, and 20 bases lay between the germline ends. The germline gives CDR1 SGHVS, CDR2 FNYEAQ. The CDR3 loop spans 17 amino acids. DNA of the CDR3: TGTGCCAGCAGCTTAGGAACTCAGGGTTGGGAGGACGATACGCAGTATTTT. Amino acid sequence: CASSLGTQGWEDDTQYF.

V and J are TRBV18 and TRBJ2-1; TRBD2 might be the D (6 bases). The ends were cut back, 8 bases at V and 4 bases at J, with 18 bases in the middle. CDR3 length equals 15 residues. Germline lookup yields CDR1 KGHSH and CDR2 LQKENI. The CDR3 sequence: CASPRSGVQYNEQFF. The CDR3, as DNA: TGTGCCAGCCCGCGTTCGGGGGTGCAATACAATGAGCAGTTCTTC.